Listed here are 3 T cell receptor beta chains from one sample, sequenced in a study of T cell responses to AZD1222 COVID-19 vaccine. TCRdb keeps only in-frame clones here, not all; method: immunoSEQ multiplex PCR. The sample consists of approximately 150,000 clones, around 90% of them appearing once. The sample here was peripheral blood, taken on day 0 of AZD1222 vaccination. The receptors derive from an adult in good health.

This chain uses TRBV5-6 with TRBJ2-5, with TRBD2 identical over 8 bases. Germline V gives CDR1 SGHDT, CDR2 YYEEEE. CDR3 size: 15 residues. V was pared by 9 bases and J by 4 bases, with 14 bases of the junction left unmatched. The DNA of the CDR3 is TGTGCCACTCGTAGCGGGGTTCCACCCGGAGAGACCCAGTACTTC. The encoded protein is CATRSGVPPGETQYF.

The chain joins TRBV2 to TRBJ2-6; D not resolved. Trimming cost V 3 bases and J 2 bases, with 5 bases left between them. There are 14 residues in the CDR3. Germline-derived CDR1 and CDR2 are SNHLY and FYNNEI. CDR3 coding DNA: TGTGCCAGCAGTGACAGCACTGGGGCCAACGTCCTGACTTTC. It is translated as CASSDSTGANVLTF.

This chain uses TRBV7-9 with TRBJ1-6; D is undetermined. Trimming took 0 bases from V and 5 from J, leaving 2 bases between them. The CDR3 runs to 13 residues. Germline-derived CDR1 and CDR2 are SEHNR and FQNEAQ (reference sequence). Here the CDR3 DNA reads TGTGCCAGCAGCTTAGCACATAATTCACCCCTCCACTTT. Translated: CASSLAHNSPLHF.